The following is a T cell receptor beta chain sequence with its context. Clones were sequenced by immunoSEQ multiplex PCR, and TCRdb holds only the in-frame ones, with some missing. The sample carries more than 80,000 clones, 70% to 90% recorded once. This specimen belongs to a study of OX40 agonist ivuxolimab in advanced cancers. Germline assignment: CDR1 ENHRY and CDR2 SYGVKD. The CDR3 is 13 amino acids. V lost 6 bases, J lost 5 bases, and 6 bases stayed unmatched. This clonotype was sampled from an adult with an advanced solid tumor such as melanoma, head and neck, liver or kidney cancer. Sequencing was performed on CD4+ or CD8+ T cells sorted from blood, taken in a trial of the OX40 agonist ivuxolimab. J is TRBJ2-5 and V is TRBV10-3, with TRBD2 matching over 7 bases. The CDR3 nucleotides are TGTGCCATCAGAGGGACTACCACGGAGACCCAGTACTTC. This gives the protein CAIRGTTTETQYF.